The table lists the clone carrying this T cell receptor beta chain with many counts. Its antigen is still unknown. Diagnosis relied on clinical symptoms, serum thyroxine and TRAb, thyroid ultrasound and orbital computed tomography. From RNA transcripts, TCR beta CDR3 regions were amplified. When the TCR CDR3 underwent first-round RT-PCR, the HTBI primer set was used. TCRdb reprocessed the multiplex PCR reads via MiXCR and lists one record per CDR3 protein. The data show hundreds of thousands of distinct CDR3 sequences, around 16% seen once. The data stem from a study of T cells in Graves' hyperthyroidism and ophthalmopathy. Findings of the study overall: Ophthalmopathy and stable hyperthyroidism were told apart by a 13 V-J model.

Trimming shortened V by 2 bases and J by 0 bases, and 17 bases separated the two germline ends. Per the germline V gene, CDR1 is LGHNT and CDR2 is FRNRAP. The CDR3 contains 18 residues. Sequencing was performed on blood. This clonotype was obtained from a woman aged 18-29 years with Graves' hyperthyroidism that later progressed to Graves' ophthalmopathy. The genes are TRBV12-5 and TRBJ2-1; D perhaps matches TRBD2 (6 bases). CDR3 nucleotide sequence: TGTGCTAGTGGTTTGCCTACCGGGGGACCCAGCTCCTACAATGAGCAGTTCTTC. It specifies CASGLPTGGPSSYNEQFF.